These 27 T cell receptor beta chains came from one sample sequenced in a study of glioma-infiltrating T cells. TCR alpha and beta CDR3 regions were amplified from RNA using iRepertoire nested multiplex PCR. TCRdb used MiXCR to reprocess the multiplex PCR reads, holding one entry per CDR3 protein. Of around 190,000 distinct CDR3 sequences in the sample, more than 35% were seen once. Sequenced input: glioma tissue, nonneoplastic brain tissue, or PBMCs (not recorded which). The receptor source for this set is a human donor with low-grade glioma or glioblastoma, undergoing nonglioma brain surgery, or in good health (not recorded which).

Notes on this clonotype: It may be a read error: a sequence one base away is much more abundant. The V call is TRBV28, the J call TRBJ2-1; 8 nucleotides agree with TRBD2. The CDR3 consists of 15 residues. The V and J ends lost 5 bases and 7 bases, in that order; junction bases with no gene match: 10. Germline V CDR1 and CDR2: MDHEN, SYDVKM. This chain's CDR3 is CASSPTGGGRNEQFF. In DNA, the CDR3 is TGTGCCAGCAGTCCGACGGGAGGGGGGAGGAATGAGCAGTTCTTC.

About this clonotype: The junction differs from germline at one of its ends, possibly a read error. CDR3 bases: TGCAGCGTTGAAGGAGATGGCAATCAGCACCAGCATTTT. Amino acids: CSVEGDGNQHQHF. The genes are TRBV29-1 and TRBJ1-5; D unclear. CDR3 length equals 13 residues. CDR1 and CDR2 (germline): SQVTM, ANQGSEA.

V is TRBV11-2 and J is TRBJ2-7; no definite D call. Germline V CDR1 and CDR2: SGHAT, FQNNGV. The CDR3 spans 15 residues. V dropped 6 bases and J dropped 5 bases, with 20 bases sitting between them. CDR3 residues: CASRLRAAWADEQYF. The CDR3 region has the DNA TGTGCCAGCAGATTACGGGCAGCGTGGGCGGACGAGCAGTACTTC.

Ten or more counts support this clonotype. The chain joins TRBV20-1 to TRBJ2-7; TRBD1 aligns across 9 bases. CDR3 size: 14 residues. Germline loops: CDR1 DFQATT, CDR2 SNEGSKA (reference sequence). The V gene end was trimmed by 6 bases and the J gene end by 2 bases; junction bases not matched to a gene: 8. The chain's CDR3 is CSAETGGFPYEQYF. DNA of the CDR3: TGCAGTGCAGAAACAGGGGGCTTTCCCTACGAGCAGTACTTC.

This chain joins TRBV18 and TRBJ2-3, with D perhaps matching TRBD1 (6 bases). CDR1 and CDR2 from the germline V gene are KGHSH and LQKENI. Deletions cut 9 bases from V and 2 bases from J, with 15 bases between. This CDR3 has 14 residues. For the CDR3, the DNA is TGTGCCAGATCAAGAGGACAGAACACAGATACGCAGTATTTT. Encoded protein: CARSRGQNTDTQYF.

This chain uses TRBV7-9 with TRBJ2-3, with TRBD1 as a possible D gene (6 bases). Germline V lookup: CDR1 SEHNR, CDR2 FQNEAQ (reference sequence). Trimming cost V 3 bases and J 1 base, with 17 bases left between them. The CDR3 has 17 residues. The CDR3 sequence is CASSFDQAGVGTDTQYF. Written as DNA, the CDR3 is TGTGCCAGCAGCTTCGACCAAGCAGGGGTCGGCACAGATACGCAGTATTTT.

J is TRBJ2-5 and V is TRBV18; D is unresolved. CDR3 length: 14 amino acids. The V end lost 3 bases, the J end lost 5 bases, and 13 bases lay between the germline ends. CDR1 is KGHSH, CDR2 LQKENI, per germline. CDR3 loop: CASSPRHGMETQYF. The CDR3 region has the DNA TGTGCCAGCTCACCTCGACATGGCATGGAGACCCAGTACTTC.

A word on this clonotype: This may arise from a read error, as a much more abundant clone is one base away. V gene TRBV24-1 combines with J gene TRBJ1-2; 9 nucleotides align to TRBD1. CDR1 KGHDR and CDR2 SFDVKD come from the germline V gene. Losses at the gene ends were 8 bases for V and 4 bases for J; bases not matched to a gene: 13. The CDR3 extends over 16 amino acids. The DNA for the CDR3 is TGTGCCACCACGAGGGCCCGGGACAGGGCACCCTATGGCTACACCTTC. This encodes CATTRARDRAPYGYTF.

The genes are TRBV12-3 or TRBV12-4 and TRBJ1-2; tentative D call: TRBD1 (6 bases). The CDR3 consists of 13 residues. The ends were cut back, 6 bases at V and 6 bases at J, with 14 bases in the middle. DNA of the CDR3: TGTGCCAGCAGCGTTGGACAGTTCGATGGCTACACCTTC. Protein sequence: CASSVGQFDGYTF.

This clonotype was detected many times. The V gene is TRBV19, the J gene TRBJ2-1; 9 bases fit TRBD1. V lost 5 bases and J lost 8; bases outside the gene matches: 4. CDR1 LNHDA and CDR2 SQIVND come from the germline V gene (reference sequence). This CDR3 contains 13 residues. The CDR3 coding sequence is TGTGCCAGTAGTTCGGACAGGGGTGATGAGCAGTTCTTC. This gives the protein CASSSDRGDEQFF.

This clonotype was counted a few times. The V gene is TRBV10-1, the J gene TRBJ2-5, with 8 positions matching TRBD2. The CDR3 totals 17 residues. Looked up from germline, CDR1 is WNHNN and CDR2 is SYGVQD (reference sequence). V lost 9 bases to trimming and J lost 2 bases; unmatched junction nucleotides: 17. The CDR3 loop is CASPKRREGRKQETQYF. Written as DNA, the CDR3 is TGCGCCAGTCCCAAACGCCGGGAGGGTCGAAAACAAGAGACCCAGTACTTC.

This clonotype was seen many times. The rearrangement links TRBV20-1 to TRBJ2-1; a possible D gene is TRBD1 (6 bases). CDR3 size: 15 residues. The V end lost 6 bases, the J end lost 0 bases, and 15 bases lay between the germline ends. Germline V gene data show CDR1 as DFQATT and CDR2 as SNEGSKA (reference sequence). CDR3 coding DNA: TGCAGTGCGGGAAAGGACAGTATCTCCTACAATGAGCAGTTCTTC. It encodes CSAGKDSISYNEQFF.

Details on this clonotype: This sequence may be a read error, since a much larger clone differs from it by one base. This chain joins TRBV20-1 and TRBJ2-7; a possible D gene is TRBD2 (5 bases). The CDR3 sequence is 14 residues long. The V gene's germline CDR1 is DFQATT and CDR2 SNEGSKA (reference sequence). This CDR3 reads CSARALGSGYEKYF. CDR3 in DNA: TGCAGTGCTAGAGCCTTGGGGAGCGGTTACGAGAAGTACTTC.

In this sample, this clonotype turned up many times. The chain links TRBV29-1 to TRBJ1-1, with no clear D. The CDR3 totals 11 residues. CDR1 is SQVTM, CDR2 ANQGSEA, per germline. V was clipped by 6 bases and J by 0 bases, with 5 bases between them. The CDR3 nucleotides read TGCAGCGTCGCCCTGAACACTGAAGCTTTCTTT. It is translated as CSVALNTEAFF.

CDR3 loop: CASSVDSGIHNEQFF. The CDR3 coding sequence is TGTGCCAGCAGCGTCGATAGCGGGATCCACAATGAGCAGTTCTTC. The chain employs TRBV11-2 and TRBJ2-1; 8 bases map to TRBD2. The germline V gene encodes CDR1 SGHAT and CDR2 FQNNGV. CDR3 length equals 15 residues. Trimming took 5 bases from V and 5 from J; bases not matched to a gene: 8.

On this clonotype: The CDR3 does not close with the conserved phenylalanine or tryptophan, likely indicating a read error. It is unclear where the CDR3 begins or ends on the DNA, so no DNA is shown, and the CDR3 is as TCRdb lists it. CDR3 residues: CASSSGTSGTKFL. The genes are TRBV12-3 or TRBV12-4 and TRBJ2-1; no DNA check was done on the table's D call, TRBD2. The CDR3 numbers 13 amino acids, ends counted.

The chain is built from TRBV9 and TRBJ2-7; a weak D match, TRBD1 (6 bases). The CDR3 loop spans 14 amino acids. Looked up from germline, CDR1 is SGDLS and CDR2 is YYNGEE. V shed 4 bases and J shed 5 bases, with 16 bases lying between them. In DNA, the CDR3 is TGTGCCAGCAGCTACGGTTTGGGGGCGGACGAGCAGTACTTC. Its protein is CASSYGLGADEQYF. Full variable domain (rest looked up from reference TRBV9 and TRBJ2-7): DSGVTQTPKHLITATGQRVTLRCSPRSGDLSVYWYQQSLDQGLQFLIQYYNGEERAKGNILERFSAQQFPDLHSELNLSSLELGDSALYFCASSYGLGADEQYFGPGTRLTVT.

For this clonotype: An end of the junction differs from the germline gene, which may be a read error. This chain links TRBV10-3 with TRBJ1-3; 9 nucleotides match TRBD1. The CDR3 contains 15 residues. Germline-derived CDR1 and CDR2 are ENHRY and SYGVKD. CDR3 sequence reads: CAISGQGDSVNTIYF. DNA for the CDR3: TGTGCCATCAGTGGACAGGGGGACTCTGTAAACACCATATATTTT.

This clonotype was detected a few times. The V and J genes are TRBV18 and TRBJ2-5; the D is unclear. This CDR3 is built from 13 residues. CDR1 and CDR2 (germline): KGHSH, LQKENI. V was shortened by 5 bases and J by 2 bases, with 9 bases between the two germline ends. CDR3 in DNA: TGTGCCAGCTCATCCGGAGTTCAAGAGACCCAGTACTTC. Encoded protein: CASSSGVQETQYF. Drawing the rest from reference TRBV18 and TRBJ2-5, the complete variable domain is NAGVMQNPRHLVRRRGQEARLRCSPMKGHSHVYWYRQLPEEGLKFMVYLQKENIIDESGMPKERFSAEFPKEGPSILRIQQVVRGDSAAYFCASSSGVQETQYFGPGTRLLVL.

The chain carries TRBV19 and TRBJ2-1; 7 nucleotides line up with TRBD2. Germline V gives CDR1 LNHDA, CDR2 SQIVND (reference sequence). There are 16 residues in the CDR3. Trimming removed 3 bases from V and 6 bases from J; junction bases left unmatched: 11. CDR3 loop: CASSIMGLQRPNEQFF. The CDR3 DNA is TGTGCCAGTAGTATTATGGGACTACAACGACCCAATGAGCAGTTCTTC.

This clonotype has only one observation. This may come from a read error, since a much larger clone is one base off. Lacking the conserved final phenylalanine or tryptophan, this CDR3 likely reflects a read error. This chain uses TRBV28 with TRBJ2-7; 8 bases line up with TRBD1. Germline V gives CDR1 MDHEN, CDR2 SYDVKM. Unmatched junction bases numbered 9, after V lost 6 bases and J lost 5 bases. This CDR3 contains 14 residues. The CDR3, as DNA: TGTGCCAGCAGCTCTTCTGACAGGGGACACGAGCAGTACTCC. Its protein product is CASSSSDRGHEQYS.

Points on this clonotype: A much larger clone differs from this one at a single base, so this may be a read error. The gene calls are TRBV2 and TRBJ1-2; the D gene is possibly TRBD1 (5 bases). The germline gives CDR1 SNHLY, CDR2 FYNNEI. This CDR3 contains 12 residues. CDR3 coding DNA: TGTGCCAGCAGAGAAAAGGGGCCTGGCTGCACCTTC. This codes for CASREKGPGCTF.

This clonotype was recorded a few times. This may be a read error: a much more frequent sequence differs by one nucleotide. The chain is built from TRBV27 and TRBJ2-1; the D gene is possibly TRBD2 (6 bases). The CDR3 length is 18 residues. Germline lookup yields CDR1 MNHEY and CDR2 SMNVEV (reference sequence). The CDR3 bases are TGTGCCAGCAGTTTATCGACGACTAGGTTGCTCTCCTACAATGAGAAGTTCTTC. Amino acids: CASSLSTTRLLSYNEKFF.

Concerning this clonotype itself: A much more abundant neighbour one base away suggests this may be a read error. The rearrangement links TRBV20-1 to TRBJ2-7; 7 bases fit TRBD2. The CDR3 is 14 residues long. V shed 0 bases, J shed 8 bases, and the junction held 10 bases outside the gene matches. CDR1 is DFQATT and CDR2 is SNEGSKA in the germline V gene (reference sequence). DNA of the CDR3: TGCAGTGCTAGAGAGGGCGGGAGTGTATACAAGCAGTACTTC. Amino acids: CSAREGGSVYKQYF.

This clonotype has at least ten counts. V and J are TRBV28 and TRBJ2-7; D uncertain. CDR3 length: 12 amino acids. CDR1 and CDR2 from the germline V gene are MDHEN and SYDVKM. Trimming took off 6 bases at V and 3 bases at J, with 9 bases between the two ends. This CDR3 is CASSESIYEQYF. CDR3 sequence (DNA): TGTGCCAGCAGCGAGTCGATCTACGAGCAGTACTTC.

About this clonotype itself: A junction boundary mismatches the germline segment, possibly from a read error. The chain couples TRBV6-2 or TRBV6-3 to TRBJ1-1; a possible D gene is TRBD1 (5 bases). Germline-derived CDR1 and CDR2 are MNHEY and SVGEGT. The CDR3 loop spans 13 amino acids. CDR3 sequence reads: CASSWGFHTQAFF. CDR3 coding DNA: TGTGCCAGCAGTTGGGGGTTCCACACTCAAGCTTTCTTT.

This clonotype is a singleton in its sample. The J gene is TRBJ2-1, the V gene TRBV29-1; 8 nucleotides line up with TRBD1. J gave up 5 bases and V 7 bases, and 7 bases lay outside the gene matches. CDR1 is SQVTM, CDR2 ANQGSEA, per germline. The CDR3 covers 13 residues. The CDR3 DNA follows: TGCAGCGCCGGGACAGGTCTTAACAATGAGCAGTTCTTC. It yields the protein CSAGTGLNNEQFF.